This T cell receptor (beta chain) was found in a study of tumor-infiltrating lymphocytes in primary liver carcinoma. Study-wide context: Men and women, 30 to 69 years of age, made up the patients. Overall study findings and caveats: Tumors reached a significantly greater top-250-clone fraction than blood did (p = 0.039).

Without any cell sorting, roughly 18-30 mg of bulk tissue yielded co-extracted RNA and DNA. The input was approximately 500 ng total RNA; TCR beta cDNA was made from it with a constant-region primer. Employing slightly modified ARM-PCR, three nested multiplex PCR rounds were run, and these gave rise to the TCR beta libraries. MiXCR, applied by TCRdb to the multiplex PCR reads, yields one record per CDR3 protein. The data contain approximately 24,000 distinct CDR3 sequences, nearly 80% of them singletons. On this clonotype: Its target is not known. A junction end diverges from the germline sequence, so it may reflect a read error.

Sequencing was performed on liver tumor tissue from sampling region 3. Sample subset: tumor region T3, left-lateral pole. This TCR derives from a middle-aged man with primary liver carcinoma and hepatitis B virus infection.

The CDR3 DNA sequence: TGTGCCAGCAACTTGTCCATCGGGGAGCTGTTTTTT. Residues: CASNLSIGELFF. The chain employs TRBV5-5 and TRBJ2-2; D gene unclear. Germline V CDR1 and CDR2: SGHKS, YYEKEE (reference sequence). CDR3 length: 12 residues.